The source of this TCR beta chain is a study of CD8+CD57+ T cells in acquired aplastic anemia. Trimming shortened V by 4 bases and J by 2 bases, and 15 bases separated the two germline ends. The CDR3 is made up of 15 amino acids. Per the germline V gene, CDR1 is SGDLS and CDR2 is YYNGEE. Both TCR beta VDJ combination and CDR3 sequence profiling were carried out. Genomic DNA was the template for this profiling. TCRdb re-analysed the reads in MiXCR, keeping a single row per CDR3 protein. This table has fewer than 200,000 distinct CDR3 sequences, around 60% appearing once. The table lists this clonotype with a few counts.

The rearrangement links TRBV9 to TRBJ1-1; a weak D match, TRBD1 (5 bases). This clonotype was obtained from a human donor in good health. The sample taken for sequencing was sorted CD4+, CD8+, or CD8+CD57+ T cells (not recorded which) from PBMCs. The CDR3 region has the DNA TGTGCCAGCAGCACCGCGGGAGGGGAAAACACTGAAGCTTTCTTT. It is translated as CASSTAGGENTEAFF.